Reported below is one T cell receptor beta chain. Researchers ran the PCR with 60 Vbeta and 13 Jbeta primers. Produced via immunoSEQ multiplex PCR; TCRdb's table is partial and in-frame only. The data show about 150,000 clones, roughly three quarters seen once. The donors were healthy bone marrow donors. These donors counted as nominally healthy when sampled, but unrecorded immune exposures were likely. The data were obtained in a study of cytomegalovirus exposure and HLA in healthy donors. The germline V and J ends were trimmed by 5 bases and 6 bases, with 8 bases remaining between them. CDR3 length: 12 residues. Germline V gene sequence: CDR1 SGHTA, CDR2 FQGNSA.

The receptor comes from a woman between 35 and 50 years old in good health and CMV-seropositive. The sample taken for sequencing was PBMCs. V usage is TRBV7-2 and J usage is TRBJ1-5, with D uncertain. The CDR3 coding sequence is TGTGCCAGCAGCCCTCGGGGTCAGCCCCAGCATTTT. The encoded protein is CASSPRGQPQHF.